Presented here are 3 T cell receptor beta chains from one specimen sequenced in a study of regulatory T cells in long-lasting Graves disease. The TCR beta library used iRepertoire HTBI primers with Arm-PCR amplification of CDR3. A single record per CDR3 protein comes from TCRdb applying MiXCR to the multiplex PCR reads. Here the sample spans roughly 220,000 distinct CDR3 sequences, 15% to 20% being singletons. As for time point: newly diagnosed GD, antithyroid drugs for less than 3 months. The TCR library was made from RNA extracted from PBMCs. The specimen comprised peripheral blood mononuclear cells (PBMCs), sampled at new diagnosis, from a patient treated with antithyroid drugs. The receptors stem from a female donor with Graves disease.

Remarks on this clonotype: A read error may explain this, as a much larger clone is one base away. This chain uses TRBV12-3 or TRBV12-4 with TRBJ1-1; no clear D gene. This CDR3 is built from 13 residues. The chain's CDR3 is CASSPQWNTEALF. CDR3 bases: TGTGCCAGCAGTCCTCAGTGGAACACTGAAGCTCTCTTT.

This clonotype appeared many times. The chain employs TRBV12-3 or TRBV12-4 and TRBJ2-7, with 15 bases aligning to TRBD2. V gave up 4 bases and J gave up 2 bases; unmatched junction bases: 3. The CDR3 extends over 16 amino acids. CDR3 in amino acids: CASSSGTSGRPYEQYF. The CDR3 coding sequence is TGTGCCAGCAGTTCCGGGACTAGCGGGAGGCCCTACGAGCAGTACTTC.

There are many counts of this clonotype. The chain employs TRBV20-1 and TRBJ2-2; TRBD2 matches 14 bases. Trimming took 4 bases from V and 7 from J; bases not matched to a gene: 8. Germline values: CDR1 DFQATT, CDR2 SNEGSKA (reference sequence). The CDR3 is 16 amino acids. The CDR3: CSATIGLAGGRGELFF. The CDR3 bases are TGCAGTGCTACCATTGGACTAGCGGGAGGACGCGGGGAGCTGTTTTTT.